These 31 T cell receptor beta chains came from one sample sequenced in a study of regulatory T cells in long-lasting Graves disease. Building of the TCR beta libraries involved iRepertoire HTBI primers and Arm-PCR of CDR3 regions. In TCRdb, the multiplex PCR reads were re-called with MiXCR into one record per CDR3 protein. The data contain 650,000 to 700,000 distinct CDR3 sequences, around 30% of them singletons. Specified time point: persistent/refractory GD, antithyroid drugs over 5 years with positive TRAb. PBMC-extracted RNA yielded the TCR library. This specimen was peripheral blood mononuclear cells (PBMCs), taken when the disease was refractory, from a patient treated with antithyroid drugs. The receptor set was obtained from a female donor with Graves disease.

This clonotype was counted many times. CDR3 DNA: TGCAGTGCTAGAGATAAAGCGACTGAAGCTTTCTTT. Translating gives CSARDKATEAFF. V usage is TRBV20-1 and J usage is TRBJ1-1; D unclear. Germline V gene sequence: CDR1 DFQATT, CDR2 SNEGSKA (reference sequence). Trimming pared 0 bases from V and 5 bases from J, leaving 7 bases between. This CDR3 is built from 12 residues.

This clonotype was picked up a small number of times. This chain uses TRBV30 with TRBJ1-1, with D unclear. Germline V gives CDR1 GTSNPN, CDR2 SVGIG (reference sequence). CDR3 length: 8 amino acids. Trimming left V 7 bases short and J 6 bases short, with 3 bases between. The CDR3 loop is CAFSEAFF. The CDR3 DNA reads as TGTGCCTTTTCTGAAGCTTTCTTT.

This clonotype has just one count. V gene TRBV27 combines with J gene TRBJ1-1; D unresolved. The CDR3 covers 15 residues. Germline CDR1 reads MNHEY; CDR2 reads SMNVEV (reference sequence). The V end was cut by 3 bases, the J end by 5 bases, with 16 bases between. The CDR3 bases are TGTGCCAGCAGTTTGGGGATTCGGACTCCTACTGAAGCTTTCTTT. Its protein product is CASSLGIRTPTEAFF.

Comments on this clonotype: This sequence may be a read error, since a much larger clone differs from it by one base. The chain employs TRBV12-3 or TRBV12-4 and TRBJ1-1, with TRBD1 matching over 7 bases. This CDR3 is built from 11 residues. After removal of 11 bases from V and 10 bases from J, the junction contained 10 bases not matched to a gene. The DNA of the CDR3 is TGTGCCGGCACGGAGGGGGCATTAGCTTTCTTT. This gives the protein CAGTEGALAFF.

V and J are TRBV30 and TRBJ2-5; possible D gene TRBD1, 6 bases. V was pared by 3 bases and J by 0 bases, with 14 bases between. The CDR3 spans 15 residues. Germline-derived CDR1 and CDR2 are GTSNPN and SVGIG (reference sequence). The CDR3 bases are TGTGCCTGGAGCCACCCCCAGGGGTACCAAGAGACCCAGTACTTC. Amino acid sequence: CAWSHPQGYQETQYF.

In its sample, this clonotype was seen a few times. The chain carries TRBV6-2 or TRBV6-3 and TRBJ1-4; D is perhaps TRBD1 (6 bases). The CDR3 runs to 14 residues. CDR1 and CDR2 (germline): MNHEY, SVGEGT. Between the trimmed V and J ends, which lost 5 bases and 7 bases, there was a span of 14 bases. The CDR3 DNA sequence: TGTGCCAGCAGTAAGAGGCAGGGGCGTGAAAAACTGTTTTTT. This codes for CASSKRQGREKLFF.

This clonotype appeared many times. The chain recombines TRBV27 with TRBJ1-1; maybe TRBD1 (5 bases). There are 15 residues in the CDR3. The V end was cut by 3 bases, the J end by 0 bases, with 11 bases between. CDR1 and CDR2 from the germline V gene are MNHEY and SMNVEV (reference sequence). In nucleotides, the CDR3 is TGTGCCAGCAGTTTCAGGGCGGAGCTGAACACTGAAGCTTTCTTT. Translated, it gives CASSFRAELNTEAFF.

The V call is TRBV5-4, the J call TRBJ2-2; D gene uncertain. The V end lost 4 bases, the J end lost 0 bases, and 10 bases lay between the germline ends. The CDR3 runs to 15 residues. The germline gives CDR1 SGHNT, CDR2 YYREEE (reference sequence). The CDR3 region has the DNA TGTGCCAGCAGCCAAAGCCCCGCGAACACCGGGGAGCTGTTTTTT. Translating gives CASSQSPANTGELFF.

V usage is TRBV10-1 and J usage is TRBJ1-2, with TRBD1 identical over 8 bases. Germline V gene data show CDR1 as WNHNN and CDR2 as SYGVQD (reference sequence). The CDR3 contains 15 residues. J was trimmed by 6 bases and V by 6 bases; bases with no gene match: 12. The CDR3 bases are TGCGCCAGCAGCCTAATCGACAGGGGCGAGGATGGCTACACCTTC. Translated: CASSLIDRGEDGYTF.

There are a few counts of this clonotype. This chain uses TRBV5-1 with TRBJ1-1; D is perhaps TRBD1 (6 bases). This CDR3 is 15 amino acids long. With 2 bases removed from V and 0 bases from J, the gap between germline ends came to 11 bases. CDR1 is SGHRS, CDR2 YFSETQ, per germline. The CDR3 is CASSFQGPVNTEAFF. CDR3 bases: TGCGCCAGCAGCTTTCAGGGGCCTGTGAACACTGAAGCTTTCTTT.

A few counts support this clonotype. CDR3 nucleotide sequence: TGCAGTGCTACTGGGGGGACAGGGGGCTGGGAGCAGTACTTC. It yields the protein CSATGGTGGWEQYF. The rearrangement uses TRBV20-1 and TRBJ2-7, with 12 nucleotides matching TRBD1. This CDR3 region has 14 residues. V was pared by 4 bases and J by 7 bases, with 8 bases of the junction left unmatched. Germline CDR1 and CDR2: DFQATT and SNEGSKA (reference sequence).

This rearrangement joins TRBV7-9 to TRBJ1-6; D is uncertain. Per the germline V gene, CDR1 is SEHNR and CDR2 is FQNEAQ (reference sequence). The CDR3 has 15 amino acids. The V end lost 1 base, the J end lost 7 bases, and 11 bases lay between the germline ends. CDR3 sequence reads: CASSLDSTGNSPLHF. The DNA of the CDR3 is TGTGCCAGCAGCTTAGACAGCACTGGGAATTCACCCCTCCACTTT.

This chain uses TRBV10-3 with TRBJ2-5; TRBD2 might be the D (5 bases). The V end lost 4 bases, the J end lost 2 bases, and 23 bases lay between the germline ends. CDR3 length: 18 amino acids. Germline V lookup: CDR1 ENHRY, CDR2 SYGVKD. The CDR3 DNA sequence: TGTGCCATCAGTGGGAGACTGGATTGGGAGAGGAGTCAAGAGACCCAGTACTTC. The encoded protein is CAISGRLDWERSQETQYF.

The rearrangement joins TRBV12-3 or TRBV12-4 to TRBJ1-2, with TRBD1 as a possible D gene (6 bases). The CDR3 contains 13 residues. Trimming took off 7 bases at V and 8 bases at J, with 17 bases between the two ends. DNA of the CDR3: TGTGCCAGCATTGACTTGGGGGGCGGAGGCTACACCTTC. This gives the protein CASIDLGGGGYTF.

This clonotype was detected a few times. The chain combines TRBV7-2 with TRBJ1-2; D is undetermined. The ends were cut back, 1 base at V and 1 base at J, with 7 bases in the middle. Germline V gene sequence: CDR1 SGHTA, CDR2 FQGNSA. This CDR3 has 14 residues. CDR3 in DNA: TGTGCCAGCAGCTTAGAACAGAATAACTATGGCTACACCTTC. Translation: CASSLEQNNYGYTF.

The rearrangement uses TRBV12-3 or TRBV12-4 and TRBJ1-6, with no clear D. V lost 4 bases and J lost 10, with 11 bases in between. The CDR3 totals 13 residues. The CDR3 region is CASSSEGNSPLHF. The DNA for the CDR3 is TGTGCCAGCAGTTCTGAAGGGAACTCACCCCTCCACTTT.

This clonotype was observed at least ten times. A read error may account for a junction end that differs from germline. The chain uses TRBV11-2 and TRBJ1-2, with 10 bases identical to TRBD1. The CDR3 is 13 amino acids. Germline V CDR1 and CDR2: SGHAT, FQNNGV. The CDR3 region is CASSLGQGDGYTF. The CDR3 DNA is TGTGCCAGCAGTTTAGGACAGGGGGATGGCTACACCTTC.

This clonotype was seen at least ten times. CDR3 bases: TGTGCCAGCAGTTTAAGGGAGAACTACGAGCAGTACTTC. Its translation is CASSLRENYEQYF. The genes are TRBV27 and TRBJ2-7; TRBD2 is a possible D gene (5 bases). Trimming stripped 2 bases from V and 3 bases from J, with 8 bases between. CDR1 is MNHEY, CDR2 SMNVEV, per germline (reference sequence). This CDR3 comprises 13 residues.

A note on this clonotype: The CDR3 carries no conserved terminal phenylalanine or tryptophan, so it likely arises from a read error. The chain couples TRBV12-3 or TRBV12-4 to TRBJ1-2, with TRBD1 identical over 8 bases. J gave up 6 bases and V 6 bases, and 6 bases lay outside the gene matches. There are 13 residues in the CDR3. The CDR3 sequence is CASSHGTGHGYTL. CDR3 sequence (DNA): TGTGCCAGCAGCCACGGGACAGGCCATGGCTACACCCTC.

The chain carries TRBV6-1 and TRBJ1-1, with 7 nucleotides matching TRBD1. The CDR3 consists of 13 residues. Per the germline V gene, CDR1 is MNHNS and CDR2 is SASEGT. V shed 7 bases, J shed 4 bases, and the junction held 6 bases outside the gene matches. The CDR3, as DNA: TGTGCCAGCACTGTTGACAGGGTCACTGAAGCTTTCTTT. Translating gives CASTVDRVTEAFF.

In this sample, this clonotype turned up a few times. This rearrangement joins TRBV7-2 to TRBJ1-1, with D maybe TRBD1 (5 bases). Germline V gene sequence: CDR1 SGHTA, CDR2 FQGNSA. V was shortened by 5 bases and J by 4 bases, with 14 bases between the two germline ends. This CDR3 is 14 amino acids long. CDR3 bases: TGTGCCAGCAGCCTCAGACAGAGAAGCACTGAAGCTTTCTTT. Its protein product is CASSLRQRSTEAFF. Filled out from reference TRBV7-2 and TRBJ1-1, the complete variable domain reads GAGVSQSPSNKVTEKGKDVELRCDPISGHTALYWYRQSLGQGLEFLIYFQGNSAPDKSGLPSDRFSAERTGGSVSTLTIQRTQQEDSAVYLCASSLRQRSTEAFFGQGTRLTVV.

This clonotype was counted only a few times. This chain joins TRBV20-1 and TRBJ2-7, with 14 bases lining up with TRBD2. This CDR3 is built from 13 residues. CDR1 and CDR2 (germline): DFQATT, SNEGSKA (reference sequence). With 5 bases clipped from V and 6 bases from J, the junction kept 3 bases outside the gene matches. The CDR3 coding sequence is TGCAGTGCTGGGACTAGCGGGAGCTCCGAGCAGTACTTC. The encoded protein is CSAGTSGSSEQYF.

The gene calls are TRBV28 and TRBJ1-5; no reliable D call. In germline, CDR1 is MDHEN, CDR2 SYDVKM. V dropped 11 bases and J dropped 6 bases, with 20 bases sitting between them. The CDR3 extends over 14 amino acids. The CDR3 nucleotides are TGTGCCGCAGCTTTGGCCGGGGAACTTCAGCCCCAGCATTTT. Its protein is CAAALAGELQPQHF.

Comment on this clonotype: This may be a read error: a much more frequent sequence differs by one nucleotide. This chain links TRBV11-1 with TRBJ2-5; either TRBD1 or TRBD2 may supply D (5 bases each). The CDR3 loop spans 13 amino acids. Looked up from germline, CDR1 is SGHAT and CDR2 is FQDESV (reference sequence). This chain's CDR3 is CASSRDDQGTQYF. CDR3 sequence (DNA): TGTGCCAGCAGCCGGGACGATCAAGGGACCCAGTACTTC.

This sequence joins TRBV12-3 or TRBV12-4 and TRBJ2-5, with D perhaps matching TRBD1 (6 bases). This CDR3 contains 12 residues. V lost 6 bases and J lost 6, with 11 bases in between. Here the CDR3 DNA reads TGTGCCAGCAGGGCACAGGGAAAGACCCAGTACTTC. It yields the protein CASRAQGKTQYF.

V and J are TRBV27 and TRBJ1-1; perhaps TRBD1 as D (5 bases). V shed 8 bases and J shed 1 base, with 23 bases lying between them. The germline V gene encodes CDR1 MNHEY and CDR2 SMNVEV (reference sequence). This CDR3 spans 17 amino acids. DNA for the CDR3: TGTGCCAGCTCTCCCCTGGGGGGGGACGGCCCGAACACTGAAGCTTTCTTT. Protein product: CASSPLGGDGPNTEAFF.

The V gene is TRBV11-2, the J gene TRBJ1-5, with D possibly being TRBD1 (5 bases). The V and J ends lost 0 bases and 0 bases respectively, with 15 bases between them. The CDR3 consists of 18 residues. Germline CDR1 reads SGHAT; CDR2 reads FQNNGV. The CDR3 region is CASSLDFEGQDSNQPQHF. The CDR3, as DNA: TGTGCCAGCAGCTTAGATTTCGAGGGGCAGGATAGCAATCAGCCCCAGCATTTT.

This clonotype was counted a few times. The chain couples TRBV6-1 to TRBJ1-6; D is unclear. V was pared by 8 bases and J by 4 bases, with 12 bases between. The germline V gene has CDR1 MNHNS and CDR2 SASEGT. The CDR3 is 14 residues long. CDR3 DNA: TGTGCCAGCCGCAACCCCCCTTATAATTCACCCCTCCACTTT. Encoded protein: CASRNPPYNSPLHF.

The chain employs TRBV19 and TRBJ1-1; weak D call: TRBD1 (5 bases). The CDR3 totals 14 residues. Germline V gene lookup returns CDR1 LNHDA and CDR2 SQIVND (reference sequence). Deletions cut 1 base from V and 4 bases from J, with 10 bases between. CDR3 DNA sequence: TGTGCCAGTAGTATAGGGCAGAGGGGCACTGAAGCTTTCTTT. It yields the protein CASSIGQRGTEAFF.

The rearrangement links TRBV3-1 to TRBJ2-3; D unclear. Germline V lookup: CDR1 LGHDT, CDR2 YNNKEL (reference sequence). The CDR3 covers 14 residues. With 0 bases removed from V and 1 base from J, the gap between germline ends came to 5 bases. CDR3 region: CASSQEVGTDTQYF. DNA for the CDR3: TGTGCCAGCAGCCAAGAAGTAGGCACAGATACGCAGTATTTT.

This clonotype came up a few times. The chain couples TRBV20-1 to TRBJ1-2; no firm D call. The CDR3 consists of 17 residues. Germline V gene lookup returns CDR1 DFQATT and CDR2 SNEGSKA (reference sequence). Between the trimmed V and J ends, which lost 0 bases and 4 bases, there was a span of 21 bases. CDR3 bases: TGCAGTGCTAGAGACACCCTAAAGAGTTCGCTATTCTATGGCTACACCTTC. It is translated as CSARDTLKSSLFYGYTF.